This T cell receptor beta chain was identified in a study of shared clonotypes between healthy human individuals. Study-wide findings and caveats: Generally, naive subsets (rather than memory subsets) showed larger estimated richness. Clonotypes shared by all four donors outscored non-shared clonotypes in generation probability.

A note on this clone: Its cognate antigen is unknown.

This CDR3 spans 18 amino acids. V lost 1 base and J lost 2; bases outside the gene matches: 13. CDR1 is SGHRS and CDR2 is YFSETQ in the germline V gene. Recent vaccinations or acute infections were absent in the healthy HIV-negative adult donors. Deep was the level at which the assay was run. TCRdb's table, derived via immunoSEQ multiplex PCR, lists solely in-frame clones and lacks some. The table shows 2 million to 2.5 million clones, with 90% to 95% occurring only once. The J gene is TRBJ2-7, the V gene TRBV5-1; TRBD1 aligns across 9 bases. The TCR originated in a man between 18 and 29 years old in good health. The sample was naive CD4+ T cells sorted from blood. Documented subset: CD45RA+ positively selected. The CDR3 sequence: CASSLRVTGGYGTYEQYF. CDR3 bases: TGCGCCAGCAGCTTGAGGGTGACAGGGGGTTACGGCACCTACGAGCAGTACTTC.